This passage covers 30 T cell receptor beta chains from one sample sequenced in a study of T cell changes during pregnancy in multiple sclerosis. Some clones are missing from TCRdb's copy, which holds only in-frame ones; the method was immunoSEQ multiplex PCR. The table lists 65,000 to 90,000 clones, around 90% of them singletons. The sequenced sample was peripheral blood, obtained in the second trimester of pregnancy. These receptor sequences come from a female donor with multiple sclerosis, enrolled in a pregnancy study.

V gene TRBV23-1 combines with J gene TRBJ2-7; perhaps TRBD1 as D (6 bases). TRBV23-1 is marked as an open reading frame, function uncertain. The CDR3 covers 15 residues. With 0 bases removed from V and 2 bases from J, the gap between germline ends came to 11 bases. CDR3 region: CASSQSKDRTYEQYF. CDR3 bases: TGCGCCAGCAGTCAATCCAAGGACAGAACCTACGAGCAGTACTTC.

The chain employs TRBV6-5 and TRBJ2-5; unclear D gene. CDR1 is MNHEY and CDR2 is SVGAGI in the germline V gene. Trimming removed 6 bases at V and 4 bases at J, with 15 bases between. The CDR3 extends over 14 amino acids. CDR3 coding DNA: TGTGCCAGCAGATTATACGGGTTTTCAGAGACCCAGTACTTC. It codes for CASRLYGFSETQYF.

The V and J genes are TRBV28 and TRBJ2-1; a possible D gene is TRBD2 (6 bases). The CDR3 has 14 amino acids. With 6 bases removed from V and 6 bases from J, the gap between germline ends came to 15 bases. From germline, CDR1 is MDHEN and CDR2 SYDVKM. The CDR3 loop reads CASSLPREFNEQFF. The CDR3 DNA sequence: TGTGCCAGCAGCCTCCCCCGGGAGTTCAATGAGCAGTTCTTC.

A single count supports this clone. V usage is TRBV21-1 and J usage is TRBJ2-7; the table names TRBD1, a call not compared with the DNA. TRBV21-1 has pseudogene status. CDR3 size: 16 residues. The CDR3, as DNA: TGTGCCAGCAGCAGCCGGGACAGGGGGCAGAACTACGAGCAGTACTTC. Translating it yields CASSSRDRGQNYEQYF.

The gene calls are TRBV4-1 and TRBJ1-3; 8 nucleotides match TRBD1. Germline CDR1 is MGHRA and CDR2 is YSYEKL. V lost 4 bases and J lost 4; bases outside the gene matches: 6. This CDR3 spans 15 amino acids. CDR3 coding DNA: TGCGCCAGCAGCCCTGACAGGGGAGGAGGAAACACCATATATTTT. Its translation is CASSPDRGGGNTIYF.

The J gene is TRBJ2-7, the V gene TRBV5-1, with D possibly being TRBD2 (6 bases). This CDR3 has 14 amino acids. The germline V gene encodes CDR1 SGHRS and CDR2 YFSETQ. Trimming shortened V by 0 bases and J by 5 bases, and 12 bases separated the two germline ends. The CDR3 spells CASSLAQGLHEQYF. The CDR3 region has the DNA TGCGCCAGCAGCTTGGCCCAGGGACTTCACGAGCAGTACTTC.

J is TRBJ2-5 and V is TRBV6-6, with 11 nucleotides matching TRBD1. CDR1 MNHNY and CDR2 SVGAGI come from the germline V gene (reference sequence). The CDR3 has 15 amino acids. With V trimmed by 8 bases and J by 5 bases, 10 bases remained unmatched. The CDR3 DNA reads as TGTGCCAGCTCTGAGTGGGGACAGGGGGGGGAGACCCAGTACTTC. This encodes CASSEWGQGGETQYF.

The chain combines TRBV4-1 with TRBJ1-2, with 8 bases aligning to TRBD1. Germline CDR1 MGHRA, CDR2 YSYEKL. Trimming took 2 bases from V and 4 from J; bases not matched to a gene: 9. The CDR3 is made up of 16 amino acids. The CDR3 reads CASSQPTGDGSYGYTF. DNA of the CDR3: TGCGCCAGCAGCCAACCGACAGGGGACGGGAGCTATGGCTACACCTTC.

The CDR3 here is CASSYSMGGTIYF. The CDR3 coding sequence is TGTGCCAGCAGTTACTCAATGGGAGGGACCATATATTTT. The chain couples TRBV6-5 to TRBJ1-3; D gene ambiguous. Trimming cost V 0 bases and J 10 bases, with 10 bases left between them. This CDR3 is built from 13 residues. Germline-derived CDR1 and CDR2 are MNHEY and SVGAGI.

This rearrangement joins TRBV16 to TRBJ1-4; tentative D call: TRBD1 (5 bases). Germline lookup yields CDR1 KGHSY and CDR2 FQNENV. The V gene lost 4 bases and the J gene lost 8 bases, with 14 bases spanning the gap. CDR3 length equals 14 residues. The CDR3 DNA reads TGTGCCAGCAGCCCGTCCTCTAAGGGGGAAAAACTGTTTTTT. It codes for CASSPSSKGEKLFF.

This chain uses TRBV6-5 with TRBJ1-1; TRBD1 is a possible D gene (6 bases). V dropped 0 bases and J dropped 3 bases, with 8 bases sitting between them. The CDR3 totals 14 residues. Per the germline V gene, CDR1 is MNHEY and CDR2 is SVGAGI. The CDR3 here is CASSYSQGYTEAFF. CDR3 DNA sequence: TGTGCCAGCAGTTACTCGCAGGGGTACACTGAAGCTTTCTTT.

This clone was found once. V and J are TRBV5-1 and TRBJ2-2; weak D call: TRBD1 (5 bases). The CDR3 contains 14 residues. V lost 3 bases to trimming and J lost 4 bases, with 10 bases between them. Germline values: CDR1 SGHRS, CDR2 YFSETQ. The CDR3: CASSSGSSTGELFF. CDR3 DNA sequence: TGCGCCAGCAGCTCAGGGTCGTCCACCGGGGAGCTGTTTTTT.

The chain joins TRBV7-9 to TRBJ2-7; TRBD2 might be the D (6 bases). The CDR3 is made up of 13 amino acids. Germline CDR1 and CDR2: SEHNR and FQNEAQ (reference sequence). V gave up 5 bases and J gave up 5 bases, with 13 bases separating them. The CDR3 protein is CASSPGRGHEQYF. In DNA, the CDR3 is TGTGCCAGCAGCCCGGGGCGGGGCCACGAGCAGTACTTC. The variable domain in full, with the rest retrieved from reference TRBV7-9 and TRBJ2-7, is DTGVSQNPRHKITKRGQNVTFRCDPISEHNRLYWYRQTLGQGPEFLTYFQNEAQLEKSRLLSDRFSAERPKGSFSTLEIQRTEQGDSAMYLCASSPGRGHEQYFGPGTRLTVT.

This chain uses TRBV11-2 with TRBJ1-3; maybe TRBD1 (5 bases). V shed 2 bases and J shed 2 bases, with 7 bases lying between them. In germline, CDR1 is SGHAT, CDR2 FQNNGV. The CDR3 covers 14 residues. The CDR3 reads CASSLQGTGNTIYF. As DNA, the CDR3 is TGTGCCAGCAGCTTACAGGGTACTGGAAACACCATATATTTT.

V usage is TRBV7-8 and J usage is TRBJ2-7, with a weak D call TRBD1 (5 bases). Per germline, CDR1 SGHVS and CDR2 FQNEAQ. Between the trimmed V and J ends, which lost 3 bases and 7 bases, there was a span of 16 bases. The CDR3 length is 14 residues. The CDR3 here is CASSLTATMGEQYF. In DNA, the CDR3 is TGTGCCAGCAGCTTGACAGCCACAATGGGTGAGCAGTACTTC.

The chain links TRBV30 to TRBJ2-5; 12 bases map to TRBD2. This CDR3 has 16 amino acids. Per germline, CDR1 GTSNPN and CDR2 SVGIG (reference sequence). V lost 4 bases to trimming and J lost 1 base; unmatched junction nucleotides: 7. The CDR3 sequence is CAWTRGLAGSQETQYF. Here the CDR3 DNA reads TGTGCCTGGACAAGAGGACTAGCGGGGTCCCAAGAGACCCAGTACTTC.

This chain links TRBV5-6 with TRBJ1-6; the D gene is possibly TRBD1 (6 bases). The CDR3 length is 16 residues. Deletions cut 4 bases from V and 1 base from J, with 12 bases between. Per the germline V gene, CDR1 is SGHDT and CDR2 is YYEEEE. The CDR3 region has the DNA TGTGCCAGCAGCCGGAACAGGGTTTCCTATAATTCACCCCTCCACTTT. Its protein is CASSRNRVSYNSPLHF.

V and J are TRBV7-2 and TRBJ1-2; 9 bases fit TRBD1. Germline loops: CDR1 SGHTA, CDR2 FQGNSA. The V gene end was trimmed by 1 base and the J gene end by 4 bases; junction bases not matched to a gene: 4. There are 15 residues in the CDR3. The DNA for the CDR3 is TGTGCCAGCAGCTTAGTTCGACAGGGGGGCTATGGCTACACCTTC. Its translation is CASSLVRQGGYGYTF.

The chain links TRBV4-1 to TRBJ2-5, with D unresolved. V lost 0 bases, J lost 2 bases, and 16 bases lay in between. CDR3 length equals 17 residues. Germline CDR1 MGHRA, CDR2 YSYEKL. DNA for the CDR3: TGCGCCAGCAGCCAAGATTTCCCCCCAACACGACAAGAGACCCAGTACTTC. Translated, it gives CASSQDFPPTRQETQYF.

This clone has just one count. The J gene is TRBJ2-1, the V gene TRBV29-1; 11 bases are a match to TRBD2. The CDR3 extends over 13 amino acids. Per germline, CDR1 SQVTM and CDR2 ANQGSEA. The trim removed 7 bases at V and 12 bases at J, leaving 11 bases unmatched. Here the CDR3 DNA reads TGCAGCGGAATCGGGACTAGCGGTTCGGCGCAGTTCTTC. It encodes CSGIGTSGSAQFF.

This chain connects TRBV11-2 to TRBJ1-2, with no clear D. The CDR3 totals 14 residues. Trimming removed 0 bases at V and 6 bases at J, with 11 bases between. Germline V lookup: CDR1 SGHAT, CDR2 FQNNGV. CDR3 region: CASSLDGRRNGYTF. The CDR3 nucleotides are TGTGCCAGCAGCTTAGACGGGAGGAGGAATGGCTACACCTTC.

The J gene is TRBJ2-7, the V gene TRBV7-2; tentative D call: TRBD1 (5 bases). V lost 2 bases and J lost 4, with 21 bases in between. This CDR3 contains 17 residues. The germline gives CDR1 SGHTA, CDR2 FQGNSA. CDR3 protein: CASSLRLSLGLLYEQYF. The DNA of the CDR3 is TGTGCCAGCAGCTTAAGGCTTTCCCTGGGGCTCTTATACGAGCAGTACTTC.

V is TRBV30 and J is TRBJ1-1; D is unresolved. The CDR3 runs 15 residues. Looked up from germline, CDR1 is GTSNPN and CDR2 is SVGIG (reference sequence). V lost 4 bases and J 0 bases, leaving 15 bases between the germline ends. The CDR3 region has the DNA TGTGCCTGGACGGCGCGTCTGCGGATGAACACTGAAGCTTTCTTT. It yields the protein CAWTARLRMNTEAFF. Full variable domain (missing parts from reference TRBV30 and TRBJ1-1): SQTIHQWPATLVQPVGSPLSLECTVEGTSNPNLYWYRQAAGRGLQLLFYSVGIGQISSEVPQNLSASRPQDRQFILSSKKLLLSDSGFYLCAWTARLRMNTEAFFGQGTRLTVV.

The V call is TRBV18, the J call TRBJ2-7; 8 bases match TRBD2. There are 15 residues in the CDR3. Germline CDR1 is KGHSH and CDR2 is LQKENI. The V segment lost 3 bases and the J segment 2 bases; nucleotides outside the gene matches: 6. DNA for the CDR3: TGTGCCAGCTCACCTCTCGGTAGCGGGACCTACGAGCAGTACTTC. This translates into CASSPLGSGTYEQYF. Combining the CDR3 with reference TRBV18 and TRBJ2-7 gives the whole variable domain NAGVMQNPRHLVRRRGQEARLRCSPMKGHSHVYWYRQLPEEGLKFMVYLQKENIIDESGMPKERFSAEFPKEGPSILRIQQVVRGDSAAYFCASSPLGSGTYEQYFGPGTRLTVT.

This rearrangement joins TRBV19 to TRBJ1-2; 7 bases match TRBD1. J was trimmed by 6 bases and V by 6 bases; bases with no gene match: 13. CDR1 LNHDA and CDR2 SQIVND come from the germline V gene (reference sequence). This CDR3 has 15 residues. The CDR3 DNA reads as TGTGCCAGTAGCCCAATACAGACAGGGACGGATGGCTACACCTTC. Translating it yields CASSPIQTGTDGYTF.

This clone was counted once. The chain is built from TRBV14 and TRBJ2-1; D remains ambiguous. The V gene's germline CDR1 is SGHDN and CDR2 FVKESK. V was trimmed by 1 base and J by 3 bases, leaving 7 bases between them. The CDR3 consists of 14 residues. CDR3: CASSQASLYNEQFF. In DNA form, the CDR3 reads TGTGCCAGCAGCCAAGCCAGTCTCTACAATGAGCAGTTCTTC.

This chain links TRBV6-5 with TRBJ1-1, with 9 bases identical to TRBD1. This CDR3 is built from 13 residues. Trimming cost V 5 bases and J 5 bases; bases outside gene matches: 3. Per the germline V gene, CDR1 is MNHEY and CDR2 is SVGAGI. The CDR3 loop reads CASSLDRGTEAFF. DNA of the CDR3: TGTGCCAGCAGTCTTGACAGGGGGACTGAAGCTTTCTTT.

The chain employs TRBV13 and TRBJ2-2; 8 bases agree with TRBD1. From germline, CDR1 is PRHDT and CDR2 FYEKMQ (reference sequence). J lost 7 bases, V lost 4 bases, and 11 bases had no gene match. The CDR3 runs 16 residues. CDR3 loop: CASSWNTGGFNGELFF. Written as DNA, the CDR3 is TGTGCCAGCAGCTGGAACACAGGGGGATTTAACGGGGAGCTGTTTTTT.

The gene calls are TRBV6-4 and TRBJ2-3; TRBD2 might be the D (6 bases). The V gene's germline CDR1 is MRHNA and CDR2 SNTAGT. The CDR3 has 16 amino acids. Trimming left V 3 bases short and J 2 bases short, with 15 bases between. The CDR3: CASSESSSESTDTQYF. DNA of the CDR3: TGTGCCAGCAGTGAATCGTCTAGCGAATCCACAGATACGCAGTATTTT.

This chain joins TRBV4-1 and TRBJ2-1; TRBD2 agrees at 13 bases. The CDR3 has 15 residues. With 5 bases clipped from V and 9 bases from J, the junction kept 7 bases outside the gene matches. Germline lookup yields CDR1 MGHRA and CDR2 YSYEKL. The CDR3 DNA sequence: TGCGCCAGCAGCACACTAGCGGGAGGGCGCGGTGAGCAGTTCTTC. Amino acids: CASSTLAGGRGEQFF.